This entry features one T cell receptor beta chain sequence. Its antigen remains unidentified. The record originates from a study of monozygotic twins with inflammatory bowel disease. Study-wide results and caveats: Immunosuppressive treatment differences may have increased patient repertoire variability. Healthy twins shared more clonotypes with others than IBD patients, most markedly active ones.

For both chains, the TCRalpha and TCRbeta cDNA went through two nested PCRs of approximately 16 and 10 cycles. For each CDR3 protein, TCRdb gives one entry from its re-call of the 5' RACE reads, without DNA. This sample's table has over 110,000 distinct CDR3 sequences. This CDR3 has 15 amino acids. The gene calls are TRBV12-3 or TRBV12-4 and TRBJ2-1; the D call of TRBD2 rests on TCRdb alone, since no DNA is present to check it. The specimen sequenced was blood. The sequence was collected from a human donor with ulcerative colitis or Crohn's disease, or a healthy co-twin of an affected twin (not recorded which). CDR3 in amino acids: CASSPLAGSYNEQFF.